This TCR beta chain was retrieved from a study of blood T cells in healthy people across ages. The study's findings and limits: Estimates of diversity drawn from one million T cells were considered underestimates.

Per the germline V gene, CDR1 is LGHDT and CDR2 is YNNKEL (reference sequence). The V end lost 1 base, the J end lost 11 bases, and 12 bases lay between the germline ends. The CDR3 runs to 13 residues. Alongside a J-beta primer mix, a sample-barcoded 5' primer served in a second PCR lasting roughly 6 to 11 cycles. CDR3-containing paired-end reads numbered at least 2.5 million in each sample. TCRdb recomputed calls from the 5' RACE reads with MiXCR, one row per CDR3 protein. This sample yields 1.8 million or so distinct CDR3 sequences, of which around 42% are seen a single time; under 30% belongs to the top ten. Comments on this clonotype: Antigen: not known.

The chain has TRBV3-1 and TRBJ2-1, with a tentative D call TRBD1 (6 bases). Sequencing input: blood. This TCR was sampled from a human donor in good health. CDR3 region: CASSQGVGAKQFF. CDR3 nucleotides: TGTGCCAGCAGCCAAGGGGTGGGGGCTAAGCAGTTCTTC.